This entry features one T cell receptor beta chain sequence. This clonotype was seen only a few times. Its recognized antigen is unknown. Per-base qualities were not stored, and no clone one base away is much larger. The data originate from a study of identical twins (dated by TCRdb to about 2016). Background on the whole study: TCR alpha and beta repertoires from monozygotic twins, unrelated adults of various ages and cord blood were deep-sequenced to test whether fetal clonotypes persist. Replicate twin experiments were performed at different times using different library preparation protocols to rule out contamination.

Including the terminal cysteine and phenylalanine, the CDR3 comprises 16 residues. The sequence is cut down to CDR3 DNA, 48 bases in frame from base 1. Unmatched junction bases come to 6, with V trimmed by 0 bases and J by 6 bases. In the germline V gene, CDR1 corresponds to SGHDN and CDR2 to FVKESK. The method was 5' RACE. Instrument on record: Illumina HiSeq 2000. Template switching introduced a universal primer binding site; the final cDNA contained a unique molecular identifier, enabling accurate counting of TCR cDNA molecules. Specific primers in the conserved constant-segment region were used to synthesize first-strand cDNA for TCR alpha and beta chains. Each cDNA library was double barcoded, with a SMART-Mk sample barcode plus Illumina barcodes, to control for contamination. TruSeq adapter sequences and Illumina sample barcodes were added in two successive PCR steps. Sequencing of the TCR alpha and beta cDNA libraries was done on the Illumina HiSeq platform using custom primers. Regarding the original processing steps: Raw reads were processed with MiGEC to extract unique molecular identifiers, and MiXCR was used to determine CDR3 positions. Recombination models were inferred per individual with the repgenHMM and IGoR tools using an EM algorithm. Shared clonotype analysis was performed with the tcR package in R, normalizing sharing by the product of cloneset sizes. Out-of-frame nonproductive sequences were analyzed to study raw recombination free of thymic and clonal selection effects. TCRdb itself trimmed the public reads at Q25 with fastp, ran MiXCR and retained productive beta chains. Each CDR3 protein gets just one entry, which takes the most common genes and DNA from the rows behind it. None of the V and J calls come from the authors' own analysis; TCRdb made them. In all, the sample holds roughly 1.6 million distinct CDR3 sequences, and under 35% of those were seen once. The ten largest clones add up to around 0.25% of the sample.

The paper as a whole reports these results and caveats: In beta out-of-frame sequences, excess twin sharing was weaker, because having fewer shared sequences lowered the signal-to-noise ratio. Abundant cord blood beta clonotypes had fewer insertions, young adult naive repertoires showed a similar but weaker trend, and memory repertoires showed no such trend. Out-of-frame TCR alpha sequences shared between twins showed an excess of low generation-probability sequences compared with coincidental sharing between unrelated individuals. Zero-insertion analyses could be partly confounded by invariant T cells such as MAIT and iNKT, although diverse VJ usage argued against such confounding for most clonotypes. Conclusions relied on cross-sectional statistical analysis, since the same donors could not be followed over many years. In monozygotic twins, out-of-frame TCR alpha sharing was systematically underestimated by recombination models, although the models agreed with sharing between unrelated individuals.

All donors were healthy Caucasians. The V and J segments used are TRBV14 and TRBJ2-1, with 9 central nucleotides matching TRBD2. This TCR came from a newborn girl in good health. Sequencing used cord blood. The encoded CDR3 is CASSQDRGTSFNEQFF. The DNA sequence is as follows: TGTGCCAGCAGCCAAGATCGAGGGACTAGCTTCAATGAGCAGTTCTTC.